The sequence of this T cell receptor (beta chain) was determined in a study of blood T cells in healthy people across ages. Sample-barcoded 5' priming and a J-beta primer mix drove a second PCR of about 6 to 11 cycles. From each sample, at least 2.5 million paired-end reads containing CDR3 were obtained. TCRdb re-derived calls from the 5' RACE reads in MiXCR, one entry per CDR3 protein. The sample records about 1,000,000 distinct CDR3 sequences, 40% to 55% being singletons. Looked up from germline, CDR1 is PRHDT and CDR2 is FYEKMQ (reference sequence). V lost 4 bases, J lost 2 bases, and 5 bases stayed unmatched. CDR3 length equals 15 residues. With respect to this clonotype: Its antigen is not known.

Study results and limitations: Researchers report that TCR beta diversity correlated strongly with naive T cell percentage. Without sorted subsets, naive and antigen-experienced compartments could not be conclusively compared.

What was sequenced was blood. This receptor was identified in a woman in her sixties in good health. The V call is TRBV13, the J call TRBJ2-7; 10 bases are a match to TRBD1. The CDR3 loop is CASSSGTGETYEQYF. CDR3 in DNA: TGTGCCAGCAGCTCTGGGACAGGGGAAACCTACGAGCAGTACTTC.